One T cell receptor beta chain is described in this entry. Per germline, CDR1 SGHRS and CDR2 YFSETQ. The CDR3 consists of 14 residues. The ends were cut back, 3 bases at V and 1 base at J, with 10 bases in the middle. The data belong to a study of blood T cell repertoires in COVID-19. Study information: Specimens from acute and convalescent COVID-19 originated in the United States, Italy and Spain. Sources were T cells, B-cell-depleted T cells, or PBMCs; the material itself was cDNA or gDNA.

The method was immunoSEQ multiplex PCR; TCRdb's version includes in-frame clones alone and lacks a portion of them. The sample has tens of thousands of clones; 73% are singletons. The receptor's source is a human donor in a cohort sampled during active or convalescent COVID-19. Sequenced sample: peripheral blood. V gene TRBV5-1 combines with J gene TRBJ1-1; D is ambiguous. The CDR3 nucleotides read TGCGCCAGCAGCTCAACACAGCCGAACACTGAAGCTTTCTTT. Translation: CASSSTQPNTEAFF.